This T cell receptor beta chain originates from a study of T cell responses to AZD1222 COVID-19 vaccine. Study-wide points: Spike-specific TCR breadth and depth both grew after two AZD1222 doses.

Assay used: immunoSEQ multiplex PCR; TCRdb lists only in-frame clones, some missing. The profile shows some 170,000 clones, approximately 90% of them singletons. Comments on this clone: The target antigen is unknown.

The CDR3 is made up of 14 amino acids. Germline V gene data show CDR1 as SNHLY and CDR2 as FYNNEI. The ends lost 5 bases at V and 5 bases at J; junction bases unmatched: 8. Material: peripheral blood, obtained 28 days after the second AZD1222 dose. The J gene is TRBJ1-2, the V gene TRBV2; TRBD1 agrees at 7 bases. The receptor was isolated from an adult who received the AZD1222 COVID-19 vaccine. CDR3 residues: CASSSSGTEYGYTF. In DNA form, the CDR3 reads TGTGCCAGCAGTAGCTCCGGGACAGAGTATGGCTACACCTTC.